These T cell receptor beta chains were read from a single sample in a study of shared T cell receptors in the human thymus. The repertoire was sequenced with immunoSEQ multiplex PCR; TCRdb's copy has only in-frame clones and lacks some. The sample yields about 380,000 clones, 85% to 95% seen once. What was sequenced was thymocytes. The receptors were sampled from a human donor. Each CDR3 is given without its conserved first and last residue. Some rows mark clone size as missing; the rest say once, few, many or name a class of expanded clone.

abundance: -
len: 18
j_gene: TRBJ2-2
v_gene: TRBV10-3
CDR3aa: AIRLGQGGVAGGPDGELF

abundance: -
len: 11
j_gene: TRBJ2-4
v_gene: TRBV6-1
CDR3aa: ASSGREQDIQY

abundance: -
len: 16
j_gene: TRBJ2-5
v_gene: TRBV28
CDR3aa: ASKDNTVFPGSWETQY

abundance: -
len: 15
j_gene: TRBJ2-7
v_gene: TRBV6-1
CDR3aa: ASSESRGGGSSYEQY

abundance: -
len: 18
j_gene: TRBJ2-6
v_gene: TRBV4-1
CDR3aa: ASSQDRRSGRGSGANVLT

abundance: -
len: 12
j_gene: TRBJ1-3
v_gene: TRBV19
CDR3aa: ASTAGGTGNTIY

abundance: -
len: 12
j_gene: TRBJ1-3
v_gene: TRBV2
CDR3aa: ASKEVISGNTIY

abundance: -
len: 9
j_gene: TRBJ2-1
v_gene: TRBV6-1
CDR3aa: ASRSDKEQF

abundance: -
len: 15
j_gene: TRBJ2-1
v_gene: TRBV4-1
CDR3aa: ASSRPPTGGPYNEQF

abundance: -
len: 14
j_gene: TRBJ2-5
v_gene: TRBV11-2
CDR3aa: ASSFPLTGESETQY

abundance: -
len: 16
j_gene: TRBJ1-3
v_gene: TRBV28
CDR3aa: ASSPTRDRVFSGNTIY

abundance: -
len: 13
j_gene: TRBJ2-1
v_gene: TRBV6-5
CDR3aa: ASSHLATTYNEQF

abundance: -
len: 13
j_gene: TRBJ2-1
v_gene: TRBV5-8
CDR3aa: ASSFLRQAINEQF

abundance: -
len: 12
j_gene: TRBJ1-5
v_gene: TRBV18
CDR3aa: ASSSRQGDQPQH

abundance: -
len: 11
j_gene: TRBJ1-5
v_gene: TRBV7-7
CDR3aa: ASSRQVNQPQH

abundance: once
len: 13
j_gene: TRBJ2-7
v_gene: TRBV19
CDR3aa: ASSIGGPWPYEQY

abundance: -
len: 14
j_gene: TRBJ2-7
v_gene: TRBV5-4
CDR3aa: ASSLLAGETSYEQY

abundance: -
len: 13
j_gene: TRBJ2-7
v_gene: TRBV30
CDR3aa: AWTREGASTYEQY

abundance: -
len: 8
j_gene: TRBJ2-3
v_gene: TRBV28
CDR3aa: ASSADTQY

abundance: -
len: 14
j_gene: TRBJ2-7
v_gene: TRBV4-3
CDR3aa: ASSPTGTRSTYEQY

abundance: -
len: 11
j_gene: TRBJ2-7
v_gene: TRBV6-1
CDR3aa: ASSGGLANEQY

abundance: -
len: 13
j_gene: TRBJ2-7
v_gene: TRBV28
CDR3aa: ASASPGFGRYEQY

abundance: -
len: 15
j_gene: TRBJ2-7
v_gene: TRBV28
CDR3aa: ASSLLAGESSSYEQY

abundance: once
len: 12
j_gene: TRBJ1-4
v_gene: TRBV7-2
CDR3aa: ASSSKEGHEKLF

abundance: -
len: 13
j_gene: TRBJ2-3
v_gene: TRBV4-1
CDR3aa: ASRRDSLISGTQY

abundance: -
len: 10
j_gene: TRBJ2-4
v_gene: TRBV19
CDR3aa: ASSITENIQY

abundance: -
len: 11
j_gene: TRBJ1-1
v_gene: TRBV4-1
CDR3aa: ASSQEENTEAF

abundance: -
len: 12
j_gene: TRBJ1-5
v_gene: TRBV28
CDR3aa: ASRQTGGNQPQH

abundance: -
len: 13
j_gene: TRBJ1-5
v_gene: TRBV5-4
CDR3aa: VSSSGGQAQQPQH

abundance: -
len: 14
j_gene: TRBJ1-4
v_gene: TRBV28
CDR3aa: ASSFTPPRANEKLF